This T cell receptor (beta chain) was captured by sequencing in a study of T cell responses to AZD1222 COVID-19 vaccine listed by TCRdb under 2021. Regarding the complete study: TCR sequencing was performed for 230 to 250 trial participants, of whom about 200 were given two doses of AZD1222 and approximately 26 were given two doses of MenACWY control vaccine. Trial participants were enrolled by age into 18-55, 56-69 and 70-plus year subgroups, with 148, 28 and 57 TCR-sequenced participants respectively. What the research found in general, with its limitations: Participants were mostly white British, with more females than males. The authors suggested clonal diversity may have been underestimated. Reportedly, almost half of the unique spike-specific TCRs recognized epitopes lying outside the regions that are mutated in the B.1.351 and B.1.1.7 variants. Conclusions about previously exposed vaccinees were limited because only six AZD1222 recipients were SARS-CoV-2 seropositive at baseline. No day 14 peak-response samples were available, so repertoires were characterized only after the peak T cell response. CD4 TCRs associated with the vaccine covered the entire spike protein, and the dominant responses were in regions 160-218 and 743-854. In the small 56-69-year group, the increase in depth fell short of significance, most likely because of low power. A significant rise in spike-specific TCR breadth and depth was observed after two AZD1222 doses relative to day 0 and relative to MenACWY recipients.

On this clone: Its antigen has not been determined. No qualities accompany the bases; no much larger clone lies one base away.

What the time point label conveys for this sample: about 28 days (+/-7) after the second vaccine dose. AZD1222 recipients whose second dose came at about 4 weeks and those whose second dose came at about 12 weeks were combined into one group, since spike-specific TCR depth and breadth did not differ between the two schedules. Vaccinee samples came from UK trials COV001 and COV002, including a single-blind randomized controlled phase 2/3 trial of AZD1222 (ChAdOx1 nCoV-19) in healthy adults. For TCRbeta chain sequencing, PBMC samples from trial participants were taken at day 0 and at day 28 after the second dose. The CDR3 regions of human TCRbeta chains were analyzed by immunosequencing. Per the source publication's procedure: Repertoire TCRs were matched against a reference library of SARS-CoV-2-specific TCRs generated with the MIRA antigen-specificity platform. Breadth was defined as the fraction of unique TCRs that were SARS-CoV-2-associated, and depth was defined as the fraction of total T cells that were SARS-CoV-2-associated. Each spike-specific TCR was assigned to its reactive spike region and to a CD4 or CD8 class using the MIRA data. Log10-transformed breadth and depth values were compared by one-way ANOVA with Sidak's multiple comparisons tests. TCRdb took this table from immuneACCESS and kept in-frame rearrangements with V and J called. Such tables lack part of the clones; where checked against another copy, unresolved V genes explain under half of the gap, and the rest is unexplained. V, J and clone size reflect that table, while D and trimming were determined from the DNA. The sample contains 100,000 to 150,000 clones, around 90% of them found a single time. Together, the top ten hold about 1.1% of the sample.

Specimen: peripheral blood, collected 28 days after the second AZD1222 dose. The TCR was taken from an adult who received the AZD1222 COVID-19 vaccine.

The CDR3 sequence is CASSEGLAYNEQFF. Here is the DNA: TGTGCCAGCAGTGAGGGGCTAGCGTACAATGAGCAGTTCTTC. Recombination connected TRBV6-1 to TRBJ2-1, with a weak D call of TRBD2 (6 bases match). Trimming removed 3 bases from V and 4 bases from J, leaving 10 bases between the germline ends. Spanning cysteine to phenylalanine, the CDR3 consists of 14 amino acids. This entry keeps only the CDR3 DNA: 42 bases, framed from base 1. In the germline V gene, CDR1 corresponds to MNHNS and CDR2 to SASEGT.